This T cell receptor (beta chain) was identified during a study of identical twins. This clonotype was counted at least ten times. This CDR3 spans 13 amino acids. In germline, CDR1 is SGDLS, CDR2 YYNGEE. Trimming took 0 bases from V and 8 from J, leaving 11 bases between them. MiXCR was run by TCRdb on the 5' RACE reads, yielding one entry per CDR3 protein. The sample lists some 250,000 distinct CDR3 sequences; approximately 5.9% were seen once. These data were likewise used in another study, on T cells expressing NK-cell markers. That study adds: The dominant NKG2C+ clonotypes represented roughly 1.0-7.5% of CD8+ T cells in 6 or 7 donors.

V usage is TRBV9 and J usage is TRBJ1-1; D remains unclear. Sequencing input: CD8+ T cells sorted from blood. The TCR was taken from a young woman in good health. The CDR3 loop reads CASSVDAGYEAFF. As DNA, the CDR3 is TGTGCCAGCAGCGTAGATGCCGGGTACGAAGCTTTCTTT.